This TCR beta chain was recovered during a study of blood T cell repertoires in COVID-19. TCRdb keeps only in-frame clones here, not all; method: immunoSEQ multiplex PCR. Of approximately 450,000 clones listed, about 85% are singletons. Assignment of participants to cohorts was predicated upon participant-reported clinical history. Unmatched junction bases numbered 8, after V lost 5 bases and J lost 5 bases. CDR3 length: 14 residues. Germline lookup yields CDR1 SGDLS and CDR2 YYNGEE. The chain employs TRBV9 and TRBJ2-5; 8 bases match TRBD2. Sequencing was performed on PBMCs or T cells enriched from blood (not recorded which). The TCR sequence derives from a woman between 18 and 29 years old with acute COVID-19. CDR3 in amino acids: CASSPSGGWETQYF. The CDR3 DNA reads TGTGCCAGCAGTCCCAGCGGGGGCTGGGAGACCCAGTACTTC.